These 15 T cell receptor beta chains share one sample of origin, sequenced in a study of blood T cell repertoires in COVID-19. The method was immunoSEQ multiplex PCR; TCRdb's version includes in-frame clones alone and lacks a portion of them. The data contain about 110,000 clones, approximately 84% of them singletons. Sequenced material: peripheral blood. The receptors shown here come from a woman aged 45-65 years with acute or convalescent COVID-19.

The chain employs TRBV6-1 and TRBJ2-2; 7 positions match TRBD1. The germline gives CDR1 MNHNS, CDR2 SASEGT. CDR3 length: 15 residues. V lost 2 bases to trimming and J lost 5 bases; unmatched junction nucleotides: 5. This CDR3 is CASSEQGDLTGELFF. As DNA, the CDR3 is TGTGCCAGCAGTGAACAGGGGGATTTAACCGGGGAGCTGTTTTTT.

The chain combines TRBV10-1 with TRBJ1-6; TRBD1 is a possible D gene (6 bases). Between the trimmed V and J ends, which lost 6 bases and 5 bases, there was a span of 14 bases. The CDR3 is made up of 15 amino acids. CDR1 and CDR2 from the germline V gene are WNHNN and SYGVQD (reference sequence). CDR3 residues: CASSPGGANNSPLHF. CDR3 DNA: TGCGCCAGCAGCCCGGGGGGGGCGAATAATTCACCCCTCCACTTT.

The chain combines TRBV9 with TRBJ2-3, with 15 bases that match TRBD2. V shed 3 bases and J 4 bases; nucleotides not matched to a gene: 15. The germline V gene has CDR1 SGDLS and CDR2 YYNGEE. CDR3 length equals 20 residues. CDR3: CASSGFLRTSGGEKADTQYF. The CDR3 nucleotides are TGTGCCAGCAGCGGGTTTCTCCGGACTAGCGGGGGGGAGAAAGCAGATACGCAGTATTTT.

This clone was detected only once. At the DNA level, this CDR3 is encoded by other sequences in the same sample as well. The chain carries TRBV19 and TRBJ2-2; 8 nucleotides agree with TRBD1. The J segment lost 6 bases and the V segment lost 6 bases, leaving 6 bases of the junction unmatched. CDR1 is LNHDA and CDR2 is SQIVND in the germline V gene (reference sequence). There are 14 residues in the CDR3. CDR3 sequence: CASRGTGIAGELFF. CDR3 nucleotide sequence: TGTGCCAGTAGGGGGACAGGTATCGCCGGGGAGCTGTTTTTT.

The chain couples TRBV23-1 to TRBJ1-2; no clear D gene. TRBV23-1 is identified as an open reading frame with a role that is uncertain. The CDR3 has 12 amino acids. V was trimmed by 4 bases and J by 6 bases, leaving 9 bases between them. CDR3 DNA: TGCGCCAGCAGTCGGGCTCCCAATGGCTACACCTTC. This translates into CASSRAPNGYTF.

A word on this clone: At the DNA level, this CDR3 is encoded by other sequences in the same sample as well. V usage is TRBV3-1 (or the pseudogene TRBV3-2) and J usage is TRBJ1-1, with D possibly being TRBD1 (5 bases). The CDR3 length is 12 residues. V gave up 2 bases and J gave up 4 bases, with 5 bases separating them. CDR1 is LGHDT, CDR2 YNNKEL, per germline (reference sequence). The CDR3 nucleotides are TGTGCCAGCAGCCAACAGGGCACTGAAGCTTTCTTT. Its protein is CASSQQGTEAFF.

The rearrangement uses TRBV24-1 and TRBJ2-3, with D perhaps TRBD2 (6 bases). The germline V and J ends were trimmed by 4 bases and 10 bases, with 11 bases remaining between them. From germline, CDR1 is KGHDR and CDR2 SFDVKD. The CDR3 is 12 amino acids. CDR3 nucleotide sequence: TGTGCCACCAGTGAATTCGGGAGAGCGCAGTATTTT. Protein: CATSEFGRAQYF.

This clone was picked up a small number of times. This chain uses TRBV5-1 with TRBJ1-1, with a weak D call TRBD1 (6 bases). V dropped 4 bases and J dropped 6 bases, with 22 bases sitting between them. Germline CDR1 SGHRS, CDR2 YFSETQ. The CDR3 contains 16 residues. In nucleotides, the CDR3 is TGCGCCAGCAGCCTCTCCGCCGGTACAGGGTCCGCTGAAGCTTTCTTT. Translating gives CASSLSAGTGSAEAFF.

The chain uses TRBV5-1 and TRBJ2-3; D call uncertain. V lost 0 bases and J 9 bases, leaving 11 bases between the germline ends. The CDR3 loop spans 13 amino acids. Germline V lookup: CDR1 SGHRS, CDR2 YFSETQ. CDR3 bases: TGCGCCAGCAGCTTGGACAGAATCACGACGCAGTATTTT. It encodes CASSLDRITTQYF.

In its sample, this clone was seen once. The rearrangement joins TRBV29-1 to TRBJ2-3, with 8 bases identical to TRBD2. Germline trimming cut 1 base from V and 3 bases from J; bases unmatched to any gene: 9. The germline V gene has CDR1 SQVTM and CDR2 ANQGSEA. The CDR3 totals 16 residues. CDR3 loop: CSVEVPAGAITDTQYF. In nucleotides, the CDR3 is TGCAGCGTTGAAGTTCCAGCGGGGGCAATAACAGATACGCAGTATTTT.

The chain couples TRBV29-1 to TRBJ1-1, with 8 bases that match TRBD1. The CDR3 totals 14 residues. V trimming: 6 bases; J trimming: 3 bases; junction bases outside the gene matches: 9. The germline V gene encodes CDR1 SQVTM and CDR2 ANQGSEA. CDR3 in DNA: TGCAGCGTGAATCCCAGGGGGCGGGACACTGAAGCTTTCTTT. It codes for CSVNPRGRDTEAFF.

V is TRBV12-5 and J is TRBJ2-3; a possible D gene is TRBD1 (7 bases). V was trimmed by 7 bases and J by 9 bases, leaving 38 bases between them. The CDR3 totals 20 residues. From germline, CDR1 is LGHNT and CDR2 FRNRAP. The CDR3 sequence: CASAPGFVSGVPRGEETQYF. DNA for the CDR3: TGTGCTAGTGCCCCTGGGTTTGTTAGTGGGGTGCCCAGGGGGGAGGAGACGCAGTATTTT.

The chain joins TRBV4-1 to TRBJ2-3; tentatively, D is TRBD1 (5 bases). The CDR3 spans 15 residues. The V gene lost 4 bases and the J gene lost 5 bases, with 16 bases spanning the gap. CDR1 is MGHRA and CDR2 is YSYEKL in the germline V gene. The CDR3 nucleotides read TGCGCCAGCAGCCCCGAGAAGGGTCAGGGAGATACGCAGTATTTT. It codes for CASSPEKGQGDTQYF.

This chain uses TRBV3-1 (or the pseudogene TRBV3-2) with TRBJ1-2; D not certain. This CDR3 is 15 amino acids long. Germline CDR1 and CDR2: LGHDT and YNNKEL (reference sequence). Trimming took off 1 base at V and 4 bases at J, with 13 bases between the two ends. As DNA, the CDR3 is TGTGCCAGCAGCCAAGGGCCTGGTTCCCGCTATGGCTACACCTTC. Protein: CASSQGPGSRYGYTF.

V gene TRBV6-5 combines with J gene TRBJ2-7, with TRBD1 matching over 9 bases. The CDR3 covers 15 residues. Germline V lookup: CDR1 MNHEY, CDR2 SVGAGI. With 5 bases clipped from V and 2 bases from J, the junction kept 7 bases outside the gene matches. In nucleotides, the CDR3 is TGTGCCAGCAGTACCCCCGGGACAGGGACCTACGAGCAGTACTTC. This gives the protein CASSTPGTGTYEQYF.